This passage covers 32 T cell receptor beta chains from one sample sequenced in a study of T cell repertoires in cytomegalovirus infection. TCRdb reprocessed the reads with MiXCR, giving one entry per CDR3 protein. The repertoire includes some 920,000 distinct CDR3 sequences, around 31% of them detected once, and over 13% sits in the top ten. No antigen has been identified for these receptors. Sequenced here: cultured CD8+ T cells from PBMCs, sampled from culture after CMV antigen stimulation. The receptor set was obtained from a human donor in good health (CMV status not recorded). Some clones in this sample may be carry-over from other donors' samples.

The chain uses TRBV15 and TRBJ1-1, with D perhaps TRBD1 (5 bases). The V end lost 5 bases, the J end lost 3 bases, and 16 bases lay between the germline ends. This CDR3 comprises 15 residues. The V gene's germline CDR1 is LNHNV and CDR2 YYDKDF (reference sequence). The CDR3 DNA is TGTGCCACCAGCTCCCGAAAGGGGATCGACACTGAAGCTTTCTTT. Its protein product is CATSSRKGIDTEAFF.

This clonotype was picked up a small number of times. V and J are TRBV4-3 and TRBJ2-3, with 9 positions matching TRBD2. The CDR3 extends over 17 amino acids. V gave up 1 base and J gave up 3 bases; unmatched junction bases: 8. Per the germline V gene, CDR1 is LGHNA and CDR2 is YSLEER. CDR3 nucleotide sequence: TGCGCCAGCAGCCAAGGGGGCGGGGGGGCCCTTACAGATACGCAGTATTTT. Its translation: CASSQGGGGALTDTQYF.

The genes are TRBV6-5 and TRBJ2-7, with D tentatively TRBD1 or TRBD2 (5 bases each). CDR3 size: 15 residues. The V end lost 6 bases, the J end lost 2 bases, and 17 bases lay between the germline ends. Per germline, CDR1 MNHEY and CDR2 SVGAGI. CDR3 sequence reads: CASRGIRDGTYEQYF. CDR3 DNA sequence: TGTGCCAGCAGAGGTATCCGGGACGGGACCTACGAGCAGTACTTC.

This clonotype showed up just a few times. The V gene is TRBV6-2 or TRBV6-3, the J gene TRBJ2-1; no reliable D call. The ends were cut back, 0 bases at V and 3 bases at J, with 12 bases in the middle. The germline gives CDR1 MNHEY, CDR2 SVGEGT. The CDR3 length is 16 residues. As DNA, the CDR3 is TGTGCCAGCAGTTACTCTCTCCGACCAGACTACAATGAGCAGTTCTTC. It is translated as CASSYSLRPDYNEQFF.

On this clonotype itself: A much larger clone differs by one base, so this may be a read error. CDR3 region: CVSSLAGQIYGYTF. CDR3 DNA sequence: TGTGTCAGCAGCTTAGCGGGCCAGATCTATGGCTACACCTTC. The J gene is TRBJ1-2, the V gene TRBV7-8; D not resolved. Germline assignment: CDR1 SGHVS and CDR2 FQNEAQ. This CDR3 region has 14 residues. Looking up the rest from reference TRBV7-8 and TRBJ1-2 gives the full variable domain: GAGVSQSPRYKVAKRGQDVALRCDPISGHVSLFWYQQALGQGPEFLTYFQNEAQLDKSGLPSDRFFAERPEGSVSTLKIQRTQQEDSAVYLCVSSLAGQIYGYTFGSGTRLTVV.

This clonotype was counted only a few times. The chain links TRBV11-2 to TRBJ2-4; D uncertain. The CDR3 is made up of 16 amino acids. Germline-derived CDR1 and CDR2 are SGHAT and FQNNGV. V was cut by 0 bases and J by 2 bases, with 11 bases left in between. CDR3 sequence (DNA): TGTGCCAGCAGCTTAGATACCGGCCTAACCAAAAACATTCAGTACTTC. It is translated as CASSLDTGLTKNIQYF.

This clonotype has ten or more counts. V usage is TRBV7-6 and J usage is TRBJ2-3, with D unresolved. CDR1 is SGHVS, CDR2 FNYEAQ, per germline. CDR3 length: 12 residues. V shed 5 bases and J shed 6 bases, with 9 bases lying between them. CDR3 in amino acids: CASSHVGDTQYF. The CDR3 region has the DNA TGTGCCAGCAGCCACGTCGGGGATACGCAGTATTTT.

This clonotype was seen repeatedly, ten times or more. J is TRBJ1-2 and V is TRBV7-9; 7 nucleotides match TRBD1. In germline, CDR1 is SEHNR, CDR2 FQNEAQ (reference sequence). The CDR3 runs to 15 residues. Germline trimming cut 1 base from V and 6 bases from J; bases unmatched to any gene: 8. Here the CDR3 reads CASSLDQGQTHGYTF. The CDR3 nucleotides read TGTGCCAGCAGCTTAGATCAGGGACAGACGCATGGCTACACCTTC.

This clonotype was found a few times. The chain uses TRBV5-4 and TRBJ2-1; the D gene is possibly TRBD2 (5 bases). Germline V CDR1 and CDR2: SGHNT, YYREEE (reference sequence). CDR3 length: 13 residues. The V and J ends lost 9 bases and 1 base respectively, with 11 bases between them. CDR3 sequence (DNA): TGTGCCACCGACGGGGATTCCTACAATGAGCAGTTCTTC. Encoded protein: CATDGDSYNEQFF.

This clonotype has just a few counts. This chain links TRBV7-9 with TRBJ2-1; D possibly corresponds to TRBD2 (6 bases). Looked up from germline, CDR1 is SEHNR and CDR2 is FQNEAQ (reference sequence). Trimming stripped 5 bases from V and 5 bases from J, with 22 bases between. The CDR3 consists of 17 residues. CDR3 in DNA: TGTGCCAGCAGCCCTGGGGATCGGGGGACGGCTAACAATGAGCAGTTCTTC. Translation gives CASSPGDRGTANNEQFF.

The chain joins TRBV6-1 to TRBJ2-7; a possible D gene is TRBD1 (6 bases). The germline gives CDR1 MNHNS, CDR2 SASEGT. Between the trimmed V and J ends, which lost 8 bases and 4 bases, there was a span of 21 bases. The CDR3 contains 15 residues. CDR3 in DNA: TGTGCCAGCGGCCGGGACACTCTTATTCCTTACGAGCAGTACGTC. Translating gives CASGRDTLIPYEQYV.

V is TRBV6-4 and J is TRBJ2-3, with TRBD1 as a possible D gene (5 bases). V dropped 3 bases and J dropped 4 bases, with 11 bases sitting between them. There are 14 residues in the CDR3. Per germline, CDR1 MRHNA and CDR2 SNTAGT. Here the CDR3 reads CASSERGHPDTQYF. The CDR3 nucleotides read TGTGCCAGCAGTGAAAGGGGCCATCCAGATACGCAGTATTTT.

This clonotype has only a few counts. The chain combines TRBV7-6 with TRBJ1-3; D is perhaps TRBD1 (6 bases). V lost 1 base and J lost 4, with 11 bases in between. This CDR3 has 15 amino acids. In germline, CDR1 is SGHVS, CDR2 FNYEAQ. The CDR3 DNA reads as TGTGCCAGCAGCTTAGAAGGGGGGATCGGAAACACCATATATTTT. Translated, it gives CASSLEGGIGNTIYF.

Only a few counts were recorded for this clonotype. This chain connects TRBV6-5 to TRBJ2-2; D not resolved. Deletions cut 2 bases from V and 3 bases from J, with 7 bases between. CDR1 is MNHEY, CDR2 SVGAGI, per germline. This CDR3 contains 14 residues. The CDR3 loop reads CASSYIQDTGELFF. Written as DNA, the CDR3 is TGTGCCAGCAGTTACATCCAGGACACCGGGGAGCTGTTTTTT.

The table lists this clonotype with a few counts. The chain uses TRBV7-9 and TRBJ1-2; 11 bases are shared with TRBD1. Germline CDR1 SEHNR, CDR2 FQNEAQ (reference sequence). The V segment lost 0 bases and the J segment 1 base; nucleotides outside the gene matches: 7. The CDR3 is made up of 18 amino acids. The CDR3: CASSLAPDRGLYNYGYTF. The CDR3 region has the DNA TGTGCCAGCAGCTTAGCACCGGACAGGGGGCTATATAACTATGGCTACACCTTC.

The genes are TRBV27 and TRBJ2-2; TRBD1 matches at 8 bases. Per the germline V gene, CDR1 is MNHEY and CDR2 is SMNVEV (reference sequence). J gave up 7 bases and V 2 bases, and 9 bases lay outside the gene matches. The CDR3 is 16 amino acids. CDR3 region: CASSLGQTGVVGELFF. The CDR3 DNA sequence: TGTGCCAGCAGTTTAGGTCAGACAGGGGTGGTCGGGGAGCTGTTTTTT.

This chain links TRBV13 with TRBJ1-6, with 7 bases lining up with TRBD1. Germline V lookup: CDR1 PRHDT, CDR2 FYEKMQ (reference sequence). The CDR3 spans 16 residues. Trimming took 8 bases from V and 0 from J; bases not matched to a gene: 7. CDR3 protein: CASQSRGSSYNSPLHF. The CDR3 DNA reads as TGTGCCAGCCAGTCCAGGGGGAGCTCCTATAATTCACCCCTCCACTTT.

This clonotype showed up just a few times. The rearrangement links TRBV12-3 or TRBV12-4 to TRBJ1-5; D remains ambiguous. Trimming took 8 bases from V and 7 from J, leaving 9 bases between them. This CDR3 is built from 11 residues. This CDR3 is CASGQQQPQHF. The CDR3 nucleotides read TGTGCCAGCGGTCAGCAGCAGCCCCAGCATTTT.

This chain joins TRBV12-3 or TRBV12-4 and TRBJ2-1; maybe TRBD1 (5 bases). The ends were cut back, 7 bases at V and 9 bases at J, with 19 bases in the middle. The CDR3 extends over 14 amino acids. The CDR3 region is CASTALEGAGEQFF. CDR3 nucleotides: TGTGCCAGCACCGCCTTAGAAGGGGCCGGTGAGCAGTTCTTC.

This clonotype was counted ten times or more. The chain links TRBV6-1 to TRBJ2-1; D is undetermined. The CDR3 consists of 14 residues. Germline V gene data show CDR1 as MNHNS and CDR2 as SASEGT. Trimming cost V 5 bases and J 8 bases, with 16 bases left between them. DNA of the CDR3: TGTGCCAGCAGTCCCCGGCGAGCTCGGCATGAGCAGTTCTTC. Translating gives CASSPRRARHEQFF.

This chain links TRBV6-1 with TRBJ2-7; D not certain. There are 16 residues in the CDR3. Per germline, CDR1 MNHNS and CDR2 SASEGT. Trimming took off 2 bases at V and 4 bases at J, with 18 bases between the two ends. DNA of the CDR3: TGTGCCAGCAGTGAATACGCCAGTAGGTTACTTTACGAGCAGTACTTC. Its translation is CASSEYASRLLYEQYF.

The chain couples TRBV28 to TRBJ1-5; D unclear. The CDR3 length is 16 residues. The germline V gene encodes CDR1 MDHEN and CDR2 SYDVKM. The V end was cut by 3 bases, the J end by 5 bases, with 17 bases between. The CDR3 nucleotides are TGTGCCAGCAGTTTCCGTCGGTCAGGAACTGATCAGCCCCAGCATTTT. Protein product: CASSFRRSGTDQPQHF.

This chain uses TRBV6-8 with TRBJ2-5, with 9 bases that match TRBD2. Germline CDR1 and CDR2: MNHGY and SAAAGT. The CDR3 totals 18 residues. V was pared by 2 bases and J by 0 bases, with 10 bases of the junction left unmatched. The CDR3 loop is CASSYNPRRGGDQETQYF. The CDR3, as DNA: TGTGCCAGCAGTTACAACCCCCGGCGGGGGGGGGACCAAGAGACCCAGTACTTC.

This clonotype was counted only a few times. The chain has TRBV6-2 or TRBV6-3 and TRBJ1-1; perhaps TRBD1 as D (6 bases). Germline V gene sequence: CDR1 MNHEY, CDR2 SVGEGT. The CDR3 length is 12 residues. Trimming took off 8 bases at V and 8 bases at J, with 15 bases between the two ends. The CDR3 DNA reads TGTGCCAGCCAAACAGGGCTGGGGGAAGCTTTCTTT. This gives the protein CASQTGLGEAFF.

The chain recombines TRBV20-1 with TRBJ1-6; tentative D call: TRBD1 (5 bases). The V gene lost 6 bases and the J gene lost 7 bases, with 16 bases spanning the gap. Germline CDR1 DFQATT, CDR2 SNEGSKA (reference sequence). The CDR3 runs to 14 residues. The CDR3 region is CSARDGYLNSPLHF. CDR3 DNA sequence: TGCAGTGCCCGGGACGGCTACCTGAATTCACCCCTCCACTTT.

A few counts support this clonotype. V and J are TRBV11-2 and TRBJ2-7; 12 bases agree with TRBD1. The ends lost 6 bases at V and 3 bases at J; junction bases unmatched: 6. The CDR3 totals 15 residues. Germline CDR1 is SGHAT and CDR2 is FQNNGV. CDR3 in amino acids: CASSAGTGGFYEQYV. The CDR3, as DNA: TGTGCCAGCAGTGCCGGGACAGGGGGCTTCTACGAGCAGTACGTC.

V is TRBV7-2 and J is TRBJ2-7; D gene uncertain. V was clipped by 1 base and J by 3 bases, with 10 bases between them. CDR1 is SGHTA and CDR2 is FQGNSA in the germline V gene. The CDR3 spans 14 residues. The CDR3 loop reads CASSLVAADYEQYV. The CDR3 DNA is TGTGCCAGCAGCTTAGTAGCAGCAGACTACGAGCAGTACGTC.

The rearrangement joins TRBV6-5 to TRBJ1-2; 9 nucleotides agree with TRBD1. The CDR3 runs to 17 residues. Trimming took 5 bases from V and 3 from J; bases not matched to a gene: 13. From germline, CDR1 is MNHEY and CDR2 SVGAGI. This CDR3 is CASSPGQGWESDYGYTF. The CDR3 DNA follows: TGTGCCAGCAGTCCTGGACAGGGGTGGGAGAGTGACTATGGCTACACCTTC.

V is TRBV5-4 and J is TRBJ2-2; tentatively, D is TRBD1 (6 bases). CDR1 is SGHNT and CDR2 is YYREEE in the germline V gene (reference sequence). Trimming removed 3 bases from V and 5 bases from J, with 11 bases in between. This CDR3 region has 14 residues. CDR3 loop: CASSSSTGTGELFF. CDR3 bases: TGTGCCAGCAGCTCATCTACAGGGACCGGGGAGCTGTTTTTT.

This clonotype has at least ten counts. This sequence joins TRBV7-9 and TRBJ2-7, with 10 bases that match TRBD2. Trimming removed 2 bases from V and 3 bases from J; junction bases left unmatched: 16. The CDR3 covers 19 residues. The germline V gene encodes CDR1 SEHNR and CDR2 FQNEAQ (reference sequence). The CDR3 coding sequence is TGTGCCAGCAGCTTATGGGCTAGCGGGGGACCCAACTATTACTACGAGCAGTACGTC. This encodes CASSLWASGGPNYYYEQYV.

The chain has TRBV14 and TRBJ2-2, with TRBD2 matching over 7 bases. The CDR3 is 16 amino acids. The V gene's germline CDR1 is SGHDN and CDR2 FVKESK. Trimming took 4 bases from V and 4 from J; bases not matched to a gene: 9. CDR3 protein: CASSPRHGGSTGELFF. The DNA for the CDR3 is TGTGCCAGCAGCCCGCGCCACGGGGGGAGCACCGGGGAGCTGTTTTTT.

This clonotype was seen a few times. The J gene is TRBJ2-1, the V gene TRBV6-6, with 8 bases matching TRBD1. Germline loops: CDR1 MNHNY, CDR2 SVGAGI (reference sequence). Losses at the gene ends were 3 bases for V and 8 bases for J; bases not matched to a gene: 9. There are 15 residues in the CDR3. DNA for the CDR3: TGTGCCAGCAGTTATTCCGGACAGGGTTTTGATGAGCAGTTCTTC. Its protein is CASSYSGQGFDEQFF.